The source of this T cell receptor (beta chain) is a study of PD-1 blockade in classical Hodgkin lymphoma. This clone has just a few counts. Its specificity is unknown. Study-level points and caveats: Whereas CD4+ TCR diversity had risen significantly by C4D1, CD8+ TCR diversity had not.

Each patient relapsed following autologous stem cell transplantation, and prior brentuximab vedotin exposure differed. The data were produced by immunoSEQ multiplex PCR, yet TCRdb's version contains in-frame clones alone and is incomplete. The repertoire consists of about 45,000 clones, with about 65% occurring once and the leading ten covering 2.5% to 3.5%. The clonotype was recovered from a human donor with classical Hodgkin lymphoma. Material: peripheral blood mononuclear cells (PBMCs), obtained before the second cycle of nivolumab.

Here the CDR3 reads CASSPSLMNTEAFF. The CDR3 DNA sequence: TGCGCCAGCAGCCCCAGCCTGATGAACACTGAAGCTTTCTTT. The V call is TRBV4-3, the J call TRBJ1-1, with D uncertain. With 4 bases removed from V and 0 bases from J, the gap between germline ends came to 9 bases. The CDR3 has 14 amino acids. CDR1 is LGHNA, CDR2 YSLEER, per germline.